This T cell receptor beta chain was documented in a study of response to subunit inactivated influenza vaccine. TCRdb independently ran MiXCR on the RT-PCR reads; one entry per CDR3 protein. The table records about 190,000 distinct CDR3 sequences, approximately 15% of them present only once. This clonotype was detected only a few times. The V and J ends lost 1 base and 2 bases respectively, with 11 bases between them. This CDR3 comprises 15 residues. Looked up from germline, CDR1 is SEHNR and CDR2 is FQNEAQ (reference sequence). V is TRBV7-9 and J is TRBJ1-2; no firm D call. The receptor was derived from a middle-aged man who received an inactivated influenza vaccine. The sequences come from CD8+ T cells sorted from PBMCs, collected roughly 5 days after vaccination. The CDR3 DNA sequence: TGTGCCAGCAGCTTAGGGGCAGTTTCAAACTATGGCTACACCTTC. Translating gives CASSLGAVSNYGYTF. Using reference TRBV7-9 and TRBJ1-2 for the parts outside the CDR3, the full variable domain is DTGVSQNPRHKITKRGQNVTFRCDPISEHNRLYWYRQTLGQGPEFLTYFQNEAQLEKSRLLSDRFSAERPKGSFSTLEIQRTEQGDSAMYLCASSLGAVSNYGYTFGSGTRLTVV.